This section outlines one T cell receptor (beta chain) sequence together with its context. The data were produced by immunoSEQ multiplex PCR, yet TCRdb's version contains in-frame clones alone and is incomplete. The data contain tens of thousands of clones, approximately 81% of them singletons. The data were taken from a study of blood T cell repertoires in COVID-19. V dropped 5 bases and J dropped 2 bases, with 12 bases sitting between them. Germline V gene lookup returns CDR1 SGHNT and CDR2 YENEEA. There are 14 residues in the CDR3. V is TRBV11-3 and J is TRBJ2-5; D might be TRBD1 (7 bases). Material for sequencing was peripheral blood. The receptor's source is a woman of 80 years or more with active or convalescent COVID-19. The CDR3 here is CASSRGTDQETQYF. The DNA for the CDR3 is TGTGCCAGCAGCCGCGGGACAGATCAAGAGACCCAGTACTTC.